The clone carrying this T cell receptor beta chain was seen more than once but under ten times. Its antigen remains unidentified. The entry originates in a study of T-cell memory formation after mild COVID-19. Study at large: In these data, TCR clusters were largely donor specific.

MiXCR was run by TCRdb on the 5' RACE reads, yielding one entry per CDR3 protein. The sample shows roughly 120,000 distinct CDR3 sequences, about a fifth of them seen only once. Study conclusions and caveats: CD4+ contracting clones lay mainly in CM and EM, CD8+ ones in EMRA. Contracting clones, day 15 to 85, had balanced CD4/CD8, and later expanders favored CD4+. Cross-reactive memory apparently joined, as some responding clones appeared in pre-infection memory.

This CDR3 contains 14 residues. The junction had 8 bases not matched to a gene; V was cut back by 5 bases and J by 4 bases. Germline CDR1 and CDR2: SGHVS and FQNEAQ. This sequence was found in a man between 18 and 29 years old who had mild COVID-19 (a few samples of this study predate the infection). Cell type and time point are not known. Sequencing was done on a sample of PBMCs or a T cell subset sorted from them (not recorded which). V gene TRBV7-8 combines with J gene TRBJ2-7; 7 bases match TRBD1. For the CDR3, the DNA is TGTGCCAGCAGCGGGGGACAGCGGACATACGAGCAGTACTTC. It encodes CASSGGQRTYEQYF.